This entry lists 20 T cell receptor beta chains sequenced from one sample in a study of blood T cell repertoires in COVID-19. Some clones are missing from TCRdb's copy, which holds only in-frame ones; the method was immunoSEQ multiplex PCR. The table records around 230,000 clones, about 88% of them present only once. The sequenced sample consisted of PBMCs or T cells enriched from blood (not recorded which). All receptors derive from a woman under 40 who had recovered from COVID-19.

The chain uses TRBV15 and TRBJ1-4; TRBD1 aligns across 7 bases. V gave up 3 bases and J gave up 4 bases; unmatched junction bases: 2. This CDR3 is 14 amino acids long. Germline values: CDR1 LNHNV, CDR2 YYDKDF (reference sequence). The CDR3 is CATSRDRYNEKLFF. In DNA form, the CDR3 reads TGTGCCACCAGCAGGGACAGGTATAATGAAAAACTGTTTTTT.

This rearrangement joins TRBV9 to TRBJ2-5; D remains unclear. This CDR3 is built from 13 residues. Trimming took off 1 base at V and 5 bases at J, with 9 bases between the two ends. Germline loops: CDR1 SGDLS, CDR2 YYNGEE. The DNA of the CDR3 is TGTGCCAGCAGCGTAACGAGTTTTGAGACCCAGTACTTC. Translation: CASSVTSFETQYF.

The genes are TRBV18 and TRBJ1-1; D call uncertain. Trimming left V 5 bases short and J 0 bases short, with 4 bases between. CDR3 size: 12 residues. CDR1 and CDR2 from the germline V gene are KGHSH and LQKENI. This chain's CDR3 is CASSAVNTEAFF. CDR3 bases: TGTGCCAGCTCAGCGGTGAACACTGAAGCTTTCTTT.

The chain is built from TRBV5-1 and TRBJ2-5; D not certain. V lost 3 bases to trimming and J lost 0 bases, with 18 bases between them. The germline CDR1 and CDR2 sequences are SGHRS and YFSETQ. This CDR3 is 17 amino acids long. The CDR3 nucleotides read TGCGCCAGCAGCTCCTTTCGAGAGGCCGGGTACCAAGAGACCCAGTACTTC. Translating it yields CASSSFREAGYQETQYF.

V and J are TRBV15 and TRBJ1-4; 7 bases are shared with TRBD1. Trimming removed 4 bases from V and 7 bases from J; junction bases left unmatched: 6. The CDR3 has 14 amino acids. Germline CDR1 reads LNHNV; CDR2 reads YYDKDF (reference sequence). The CDR3 is CATSKARGSEKLFF. The CDR3 bases are TGTGCCACCAGCAAGGCCAGGGGGAGTGAAAAACTGTTTTTT.

The chain joins TRBV11-2 to TRBJ2-1; D gene uncertain. V gave up 5 bases and J gave up 14 bases, with 13 bases separating them. CDR1 and CDR2 from the germline V gene are SGHAT and FQNNGV. The CDR3 spans 11 residues. As DNA, the CDR3 is TGTGCCAGCAGCCCCGGCCGGGTGGAGTTCTTC. Translation: CASSPGRVEFF.

The chain links TRBV18 to TRBJ1-1; D gene unclear. V was pared by 0 bases and J by 0 bases, with 5 bases between. CDR1 KGHSH and CDR2 LQKENI come from the germline V gene. The CDR3 length is 14 residues. The DNA of the CDR3 is TGTGCCAGCTCACCACCGGGAGTGAACACTGAAGCTTTCTTT. It yields the protein CASSPPGVNTEAFF.

This chain uses TRBV7-9 with TRBJ2-7; 7 positions match TRBD2. V was pared by 1 base and J by 3 bases, with 6 bases of the junction left unmatched. Per the germline V gene, CDR1 is SEHNR and CDR2 is FQNEAQ (reference sequence). The CDR3 totals 15 residues. The CDR3 coding sequence is TGTGCCAGCAGCTTAGGTCCGGGACTAAACTACGAGCAGTACTTC. This encodes CASSLGPGLNYEQYF.

This chain uses TRBV4-1 with TRBJ2-3; 13 nucleotides line up with TRBD2. CDR1 MGHRA and CDR2 YSYEKL come from the germline V gene. J gave up 4 bases and V 2 bases, and 3 bases lay outside the gene matches. The CDR3 covers 16 residues. DNA of the CDR3: TGCGCCAGCAGCCAAACTACTAGCGGGGGGGCAGATACGCAGTATTTT. This encodes CASSQTTSGGADTQYF.

The V and J genes are TRBV5-1 and TRBJ1-1, with unresolved D. Trimming pared 2 bases from V and 6 bases from J, leaving 11 bases between. From germline, CDR1 is SGHRS and CDR2 YFSETQ. The CDR3 covers 13 residues. The CDR3 here is CASSFGGIAEAFF. DNA for the CDR3: TGCGCCAGCAGCTTCGGAGGGATTGCTGAAGCTTTCTTT. Full variable domain (rest looked up from reference TRBV5-1 and TRBJ1-1): KAGVTQTPRYLIKTRGQQVTLSCSPISGHRSVSWYQQTPGQGLQFLFEYFSETQRNKGNFPGRFSGRQFSNSRSEMNVSTLELGDSALYLCASSFGGIAEAFFGQGTRLTVV.

V is TRBV5-6 and J is TRBJ1-1; possibly TRBD1 for D (5 bases). CDR1 is SGHDT and CDR2 is YYEEEE in the germline V gene. This CDR3 region has 14 residues. Trimming took 2 bases from V and 1 from J, leaving 9 bases between them. The CDR3 DNA is TGTGCCAGCAGCTTCGGGGGTGGGAACACTGAAGCTTTCTTT. This encodes CASSFGGGNTEAFF. Full variable domain (missing parts from reference TRBV5-6 and TRBJ1-1): DAGVTQSPTHLIKTRGQQVTLRCSPKSGHDTVSWYQQALGQGPQFIFQYYEEEERQRGNFPDRFSGHQFPNYSSELNVNALLLGDSALYLCASSFGGGNTEAFFGQGTRLTVV.

The chain is built from TRBV19 and TRBJ1-2; maybe TRBD1 (6 bases). This CDR3 comprises 14 residues. V lost 4 bases to trimming and J lost 5 bases, with 14 bases between them. Germline CDR1 and CDR2: LNHDA and SQIVND (reference sequence). This CDR3 reads CASSNQGSKYGYTF. DNA for the CDR3: TGTGCCAGTAGTAACCAGGGGTCCAAATATGGCTACACCTTC. Based on the CDR3 plus reference TRBV19 and TRBJ1-2, the full variable domain is DGGITQSPKYLFRKEGQNVTLSCEQNLNHDAMYWYRQDPGQGLRLIYYSQIVNDFQKGDIAEGYSVSREKKESFPLTVTSAQKNPTAFYLCASSNQGSKYGYTFGSGTRLTVV.

This clone was detected a few times. One junction end does not reproduce the germline sequence, and a read error may be involved. This chain links TRBV5-8 with TRBJ2-7, with D unresolved. Germline loops: CDR1 SGHTS, CDR2 YDEGEE. This CDR3 spans 9 amino acids. The CDR3, as DNA: TGTGCCAGCAGCTTGGATCTGTCCTTC. Protein product: CASSLDLSF.

This rearrangement joins TRBV15 to TRBJ1-3, with D maybe TRBD1 (5 bases). The CDR3 spans 18 residues. V was cut by 0 bases and J by 0 bases, with 15 bases left in between. Germline loops: CDR1 LNHNV, CDR2 YYDKDF (reference sequence). The CDR3 here is CATSRDQAGPGSGNTIYF. The CDR3 coding sequence is TGTGCCACCAGCAGAGATCAGGCGGGGCCCGGCTCTGGAAACACCATATATTTT.

In this sample, this clone turned up once. The rearrangement joins TRBV6-5 to TRBJ1-1, with 8 nucleotides matching TRBD1. The length of the CDR3 is 13 residues. Germline values: CDR1 MNHEY, CDR2 SVGAGI. Germline trimming cut 4 bases from V and 4 bases from J; bases unmatched to any gene: 2. CDR3 loop: CASSFGQGTEAFF. Here the CDR3 DNA reads TGTGCCAGCAGTTTTGGACAGGGCACTGAAGCTTTCTTT.

The chain uses TRBV9 and TRBJ2-1; 8 bases agree with TRBD2. CDR1 is SGDLS and CDR2 is YYNGEE in the germline V gene. V lost 4 bases to trimming and J lost 4 bases; unmatched junction nucleotides: 10. CDR3 size: 16 residues. The CDR3 loop is CASSPRTGGVYNEQFF. CDR3 DNA sequence: TGTGCCAGCAGCCCTCGAACCGGGGGGGTGTACAATGAGCAGTTCTTC.

V is TRBV18 and J is TRBJ1-6; D unclear. Germline V gives CDR1 KGHSH, CDR2 LQKENI. V was shortened by 3 bases and J by 0 bases, with 9 bases between the two germline ends. The CDR3 runs 16 residues. In nucleotides, the CDR3 is TGTGCCAGCTCACCCGCGGCAAGCTCCTATAATTCACCCCTCCACTTT. It specifies CASSPAASSYNSPLHF. Full variable domain (remainder filled in from reference TRBV18 and TRBJ1-6): NAGVMQNPRHLVRRRGQEARLRCSPMKGHSHVYWYRQLPEEGLKFMVYLQKENIIDESGMPKERFSAEFPKEGPSILRIQQVVRGDSAAYFCASSPAASSYNSPLHFGNGTRLTVT.

The rearrangement links TRBV19 to TRBJ1-1; TRBD1 might be the D (5 bases). V lost 3 bases and J 4 bases, leaving 9 bases between the germline ends. Germline values: CDR1 LNHDA, CDR2 SQIVND (reference sequence). The CDR3 covers 13 residues. The CDR3 DNA sequence: TGTGCCAGTAGTATCAGGGCTATCACTGAAGCTTTCTTT. Translation: CASSIRAITEAFF.

The CDR3 DNA follows: TGTGCCAGCAGCGCCTCGCTGACAGGGGACCCCTACACCTTC. As protein: CASSASLTGDPYTF. This sequence joins TRBV7-9 and TRBJ1-2, with 8 positions matching TRBD1. V was pared by 5 bases and J by 10 bases, with 12 bases of the junction left unmatched. Germline V gives CDR1 SEHNR, CDR2 FQNEAQ (reference sequence). The CDR3 totals 14 residues.

There are a few counts of this clone. The chain employs TRBV6-5 and TRBJ1-1; no firm D call. This CDR3 is 12 amino acids long. V lost 5 bases, J lost 3 bases, and 7 bases lay in between. The V gene's germline CDR1 is MNHEY and CDR2 SVGAGI. This CDR3 is CASSHRDTEAFF. DNA of the CDR3: TGTGCCAGCAGTCACCGGGACACTGAAGCTTTCTTT.